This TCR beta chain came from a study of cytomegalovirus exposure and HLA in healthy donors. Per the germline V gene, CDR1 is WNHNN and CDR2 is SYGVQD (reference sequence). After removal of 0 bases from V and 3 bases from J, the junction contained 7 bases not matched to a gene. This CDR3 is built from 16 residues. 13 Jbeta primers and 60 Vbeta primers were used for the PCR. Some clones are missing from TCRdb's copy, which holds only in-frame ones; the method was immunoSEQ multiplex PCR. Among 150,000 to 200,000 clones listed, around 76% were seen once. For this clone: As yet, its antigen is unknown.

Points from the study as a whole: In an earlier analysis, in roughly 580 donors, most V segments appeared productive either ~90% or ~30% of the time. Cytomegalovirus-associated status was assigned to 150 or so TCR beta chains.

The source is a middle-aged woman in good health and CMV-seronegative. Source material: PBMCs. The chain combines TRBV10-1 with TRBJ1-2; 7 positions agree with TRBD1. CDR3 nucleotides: TGCGCCAGCAGTGAGTCTAGGGACAGACACGACTATGGCTACACCTTC. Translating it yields CASSESRDRHDYGYTF.